The 7 T cell receptor beta chains below were found in one sample sequenced in a study of identical twins. From the 5' RACE reads, TCRdb called clonotypes with MiXCR, one entry per CDR3 protein. The repertoire holds some 460,000 distinct CDR3 sequences, more than 13% seen once, with 0.5% to 0.65% in the top ten. These data were also reused for a study on yellow fever vaccine responses in identical twins.

What was sequenced was CD4+ T cells sorted from blood. These receptors all stem from a woman in her late teens or twenties in good health.

The V call is TRBV28, the J call TRBJ1-1; possible D gene TRBD1, 5 bases. Germline assignment: CDR1 MDHEN and CDR2 SYDVKM. V was pared by 6 bases and J by 1 base, with 21 bases between. The CDR3 length is 17 residues. CDR3 nucleotides: TGTGCCAGCAGGCGAAGGGGATCGGCCAGCCGGAACACTGAAGCTTTCTTT. This translates into CASRRRGSASRNTEAFF.

This clonotype was seen only a few times. The V call is TRBV7-8, the J call TRBJ2-1; 11 bases match TRBD1. Germline V gives CDR1 SGHVS, CDR2 FQNEAQ. The CDR3 length is 17 residues. J lost 5 bases, V lost 4 bases, and 10 bases had no gene match. DNA of the CDR3: TGTGCCAGCAGCTGGGGCAGCGGACAGGGGGCCAACAATGAGCAGTTCTTC. Translation gives CASSWGSGQGANNEQFF. The variable domain in full, completed from reference TRBV7-8 and TRBJ2-1, reads GAGVSQSPRYKVAKRGQDVALRCDPISGHVSLFWYQQALGQGPEFLTYFQNEAQLDKSGLPSDRFFAERPEGSVSTLKIQRTQQEDSAVYLCASSWGSGQGANNEQFFGPGTRLTVL.

This clonotype was detected a few times. This chain connects TRBV27 to TRBJ1-2; TRBD1 might be the D (6 bases). CDR1 and CDR2 (germline): MNHEY, SMNVEV (reference sequence). The ends were cut back, 6 bases at V and 6 bases at J, with 11 bases in the middle. The CDR3 loop spans 12 amino acids. CDR3 region: CASSTGLDGYTF. The CDR3 DNA reads TGTGCCAGCAGCACAGGGCTGGATGGCTACACCTTC.

The table lists this clonotype with a few counts. The chain is built from TRBV5-1 and TRBJ2-1; D tentatively fits TRBD1 or TRBD2 (6 bases each). CDR1 is SGHRS and CDR2 is YFSETQ in the germline V gene. This CDR3 comprises 13 residues. The V end was cut by 4 bases, the J end by 7 bases, with 12 bases between. The CDR3 DNA follows: TGCGCCAGCAGCATCCGGAGGGGGAATGAGCAGTTCTTC. Translation: CASSIRRGNEQFF. The full variable domain, in which reference TRBV5-1 and TRBJ2-1 provide the parts outside the CDR3, is KAGVTQTPRYLIKTRGQQVTLSCSPISGHRSVSWYQQTPGQGLQFLFEYFSETQRNKGNFPGRFSGRQFSNSRSEMNVSTLELGDSALYLCASSIRRGNEQFFGPGTRLTVL.

V usage is TRBV28 and J usage is TRBJ2-7, with D perhaps matching TRBD2 (6 bases). CDR3 length: 12 residues. V lost 7 bases to trimming and J lost 2 bases, with 9 bases between them. Germline V gene sequence: CDR1 MDHEN, CDR2 SYDVKM. This CDR3 is CASMRGTYEQYF. CDR3 DNA: TGTGCCAGCATGCGGGGAACCTACGAGCAGTACTTC.

This clonotype has only a few counts. This chain uses TRBV18 with TRBJ2-7, with 14 bases identical to TRBD2. V gave up 4 bases and J gave up 2 bases; unmatched junction bases: 1. The germline CDR1 and CDR2 sequences are KGHSH and LQKENI. This CDR3 has 15 residues. The chain's CDR3 is CASSRTSGRTYEQYF. CDR3 nucleotides: TGTGCCAGCTCACGGACTAGCGGGAGGACCTACGAGCAGTACTTC.

At least ten counts were recorded for this clonotype. This chain links TRBV12-3 or TRBV12-4 with TRBJ1-2; D remains unclear. The CDR3 runs 13 residues. V lost 2 bases and J lost 3, with 7 bases in between. CDR3 DNA sequence: TGTGCCAGCAGTTTACGGGGTTACTATGGCTACACCTTC. This gives the protein CASSLRGYYGYTF.